This T cell receptor (beta chain) was sequenced in a study of OX40 agonist ivuxolimab in advanced cancers. Clones were sequenced by immunoSEQ multiplex PCR, and TCRdb holds only the in-frame ones, with some missing. This table has 69,000 or so clones, approximately 83% appearing once. Regarding this clone: The junction departs from germline at one end; a sequencing error may be responsible.

The CDR3 sequence is 15 residues long. From germline, CDR1 is SGHRS and CDR2 YFSETQ. Material: CD4+ or CD8+ T cells sorted from blood, obtained in a trial of the OX40 agonist ivuxolimab. The sequence came from an adult with an advanced solid tumor such as melanoma, head and neck, liver or kidney cancer. The V gene is TRBV5-1, the J gene TRBJ2-5; D is unresolved. The CDR3 loop is CASSPETDNQETQYF. In DNA, the CDR3 is TGTGCCAGCAGCCCGGAAACGGATAACCAAGAGACCCAGTACTTC.